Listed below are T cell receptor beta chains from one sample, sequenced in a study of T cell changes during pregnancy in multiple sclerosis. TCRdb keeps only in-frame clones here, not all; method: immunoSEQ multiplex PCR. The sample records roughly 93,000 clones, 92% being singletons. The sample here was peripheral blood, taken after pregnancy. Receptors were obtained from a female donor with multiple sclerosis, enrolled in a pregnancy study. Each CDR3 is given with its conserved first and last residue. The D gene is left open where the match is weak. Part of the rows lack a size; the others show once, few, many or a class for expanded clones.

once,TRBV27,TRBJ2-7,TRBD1,CASSARTGTYEQYF,TGTGCCAGCAGTGCCCGGACAGGGACCTACGAGCAGTACTTC
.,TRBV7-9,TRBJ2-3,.,CASSFDGGRDTQYF,TGTGCCAGCAGCTTCGACGGAGGCCGTGATACGCAGTATTTT
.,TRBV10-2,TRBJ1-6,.,CASSAGPPGENSPLHF,TGCGCCAGCAGTGCGGGACCGCCGGGGGAAAATTCACCCCTCCACTTT
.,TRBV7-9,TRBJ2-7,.,CASSLVPATYEQYF,TGTGCCAGCAGCTTAGTGCCAGCGACCTACGAGCAGTACTTC
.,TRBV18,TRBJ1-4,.,CASSPPTGEKLFF,TGTGCCAGCTCACCACCGACTGGTGAAAAACTGTTTTTT
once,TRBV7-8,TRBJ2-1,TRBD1,CASRVRDSVHNEQFF,TGTGCCAGCCGTGTCAGGGACAGTGTGCACAATGAGCAGTTCTTC
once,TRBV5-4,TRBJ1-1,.,CASSEGGWNTEAFF,TGTGCCAGCAGCGAGGGTGGGTGGAACACTGAAGCTTTCTTT
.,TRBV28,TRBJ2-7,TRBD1,CASTPRDRGLHEQYF,TGTGCCAGCACCCCAAGGGACAGGGGGCTCCACGAGCAGTACTTC
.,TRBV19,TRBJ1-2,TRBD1,CASSIAPLQGGYGYTF,TGTGCCAGTAGTATAGCCCCTCTACAGGGGGGCTATGGCTACACCTTC
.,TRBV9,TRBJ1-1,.,CASSVDRTASTEAFF,TGTGCCAGCAGCGTAGACAGGACGGCTAGCACTGAAGCTTTCTTT
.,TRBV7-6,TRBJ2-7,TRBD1,CASSPTGVTGGYYEQYF,TGTGCCAGCAGCCCGACAGGGGTTACAGGGGGCTACTACGAGCAGTACTTC
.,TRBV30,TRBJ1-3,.,CAWSLGDTIYF,TGTGCCTGGAGTCTCGGAGACACCATATATTTT
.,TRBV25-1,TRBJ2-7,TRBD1,CASSVMGQGGEQYF,TGTGCCAGCAGTGTCATGGGACAGGGGGGGGAGCAGTACTTC
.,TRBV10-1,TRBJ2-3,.,CASKYLNTQYF,TGCGCCAGCAAATACTTAAATACGCAGTATTTT
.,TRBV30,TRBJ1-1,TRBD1,CAWSMRGPAEAFF,TGTGCCTGGAGTATGAGGGGGCCGGCTGAAGCTTTCTTT
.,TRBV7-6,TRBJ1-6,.,CASRSGQRINSPLHF,TGTGCCAGCAGGTCCGGACAGAGGATCAATTCACCCCTCCACTTT
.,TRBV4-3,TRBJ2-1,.,CASSQDVGGKYNEQFF,TGCGCCAGCAGCCAAGATGTTGGGGGCAAGTACAATGAGCAGTTCTTC
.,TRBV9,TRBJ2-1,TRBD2,CASSVGLAGSYNEQFF,TGTGCCAGCAGCGTAGGTCTAGCGGGGTCCTACAATGAGCAGTTCTTC
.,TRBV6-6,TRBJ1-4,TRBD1,CASRRDRAGANEKLFF,TGTGCCAGCAGGAGGGACAGGGCAGGCGCTAATGAAAAACTGTTTTTT
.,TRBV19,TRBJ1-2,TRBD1,CASSSPERQGGYGYTF,TGTGCCAGTAGTTCCCCGGAACGACAGGGTGGCTATGGCTACACCTTC
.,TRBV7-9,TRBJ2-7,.,CASSFGVESYEQYF,TGTGCCAGCAGCTTCGGGGTCGAGTCCTACGAGCAGTACTTC
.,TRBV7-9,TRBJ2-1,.,CASRLGGPGYEQFF,TGTGCCAGCAGGCTCGGGGGTCCTGGTTATGAGCAGTTCTTC
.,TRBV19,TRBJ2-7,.,CASSIWGLRAGEQYF,TGTGCCAGTAGTATATGGGGCTTAAGGGCTGGCGAGCAGTACTTC
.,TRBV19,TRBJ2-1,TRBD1,CASARDREMSEQFF,TGTGCCAGTGCCCGGGACAGGGAGATGAGTGAGCAGTTCTTC
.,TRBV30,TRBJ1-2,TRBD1,CAWWIEGQGDYGYTF,TGTGCCTGGTGGATTGAGGGACAGGGTGACTATGGCTACACCTTC
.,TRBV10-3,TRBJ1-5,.,CAISEGQFYSNQPQHF,TGTGCCATCAGTGAGGGACAGTTCTACAGCAATCAGCCCCAGCATTTT
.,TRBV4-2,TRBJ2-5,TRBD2,CASSQDLGGSETQYF,TGTGCCAGCAGCCAAGATTTGGGCGGGAGTGAGACCCAGTACTTC
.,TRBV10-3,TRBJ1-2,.,CAISAAGFHYGYTF,TGTGCCATCAGTGCAGCAGGGTTCCACTATGGCTACACCTTC
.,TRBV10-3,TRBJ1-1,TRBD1,CATGTGNTEAFF,TGTGCCACCGGGACAGGGAACACTGAAGCTTTCTTT
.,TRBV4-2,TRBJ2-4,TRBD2,CASSQDLGSGGKNIQYF,TGTGCCAGCAGCCAAGATCTTGGTAGCGGGGGCAAAAACATTCAGTACTTC
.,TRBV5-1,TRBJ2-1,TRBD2,CASRPLAGGPHEQFF,TGCGCCAGCAGACCTCTAGCGGGAGGGCCCCATGAGCAGTTCTTC
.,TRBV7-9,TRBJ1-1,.,CASRRQGSAFF,TGTGCCAGCAGGAGGCAGGGATCAGCTTTCTTT
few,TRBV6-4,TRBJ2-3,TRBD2,CASSDSSSGDTDTQYF,TGTGCCAGCAGTGACTCGTCTAGCGGGGACACAGATACGCAGTATTTT
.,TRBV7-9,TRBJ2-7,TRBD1,CASSRSVGQGPSSYEQYF,TGTGCCAGCAGCCGGTCCGTGGGACAGGGCCCTTCCTCCTACGAGCAGTACTTC
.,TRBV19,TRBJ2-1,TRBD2,CASKAGGLNEQFF,TGTGCCAGTAAAGCGGGAGGGCTCAATGAGCAGTTCTTC
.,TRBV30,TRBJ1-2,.,CAWSGQYGYTF,TGTGCCTGGAGTGGGCAGTATGGCTACACCTTC
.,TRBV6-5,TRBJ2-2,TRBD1,CASSYSQGAPTGELFF,TGTGCCAGCAGTTACTCTCAGGGGGCGCCGACCGGGGAGCTGTTTTTT
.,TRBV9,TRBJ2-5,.,CASSVGGGLLGETQYF,TGTGCCAGCAGCGTAGGGGGGGGGCTCCTGGGGGAGACCCAGTACTTC
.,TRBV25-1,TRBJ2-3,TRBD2,CASTLAGRTDTQYF,TGTGCCAGCACTTTAGCGGGAAGGACAGATACGCAGTATTTT
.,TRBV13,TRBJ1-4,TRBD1,CASSLRTGFGATNEKLFF,TGTGCCAGCAGCCTAAGGACAGGGTTTGGGGCAACTAATGAAAAACTGTTTTTT
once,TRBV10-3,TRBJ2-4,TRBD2,CAISGGLAGRNIQYF,TGTGCCATCAGTGGTGGACTAGCGGGGCGGAACATTCAGTACTTC
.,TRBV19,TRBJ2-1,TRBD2,CASSRGLAGGSSYNEQFF,TGTGCCAGTAGTAGGGGACTAGCGGGCGGGAGCTCCTACAATGAGCAGTTCTTC
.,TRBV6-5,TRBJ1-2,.,CASSPGAGGYTF,TGTGCCAGCAGTCCAGGGGCTGGGGGCTACACCTTC
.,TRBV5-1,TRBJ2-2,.,CASSAEDREGRIGTGELFF,TGCGCCAGCAGCGCCGAGGACAGGGAGGGGAGGATAGGCACCGGGGAGCTGTTTTTT
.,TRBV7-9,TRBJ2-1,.,CASSTGMWNEQFF,TGTGCCAGCAGCACGGGAATGTGGAATGAGCAGTTCTTC
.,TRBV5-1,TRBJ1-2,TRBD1,CASSDQQGNYGYTF,TGCGCCAGCAGCGACCAACAGGGGAACTATGGCTACACCTTC
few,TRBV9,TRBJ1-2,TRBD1,CASNKGTGGKNTF,TGTGCCAGCAACAAAGGGACAGGGGGCAAGAACACCTTC
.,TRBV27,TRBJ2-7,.,CASSRQFQGYEQYF,TGTGCCAGCAGTCGGCAATTCCAGGGGTACGAGCAGTACTTC
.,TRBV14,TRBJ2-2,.,CASSQHGTPNTGELFF,TGTGCCAGCAGCCAGCACGGGACTCCGAACACCGGGGAGCTGTTTTTT
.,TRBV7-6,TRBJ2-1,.,CASSLAQSREQFF,TGTGCCAGCAGCTTAGCGCAGTCAAGAGAGCAGTTCTTC
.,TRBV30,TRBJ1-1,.,CAWREEGKAFF,TGTGCCTGGAGGGAGGAGGGTAAAGCTTTCTTT
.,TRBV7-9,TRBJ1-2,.,CASSLGVGLQGDGYTF,TGTGCCAGCAGCTTAGGTGTCGGTTTACAGGGAGATGGCTACACCTTC
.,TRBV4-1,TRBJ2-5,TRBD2,CASSQDEVASGSGTQYF,TGCGCCAGCAGCCAAGATGAGGTAGCTAGCGGTTCAGGGACCCAGTACTTC
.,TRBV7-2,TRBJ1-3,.,CASSLRAGFGSGNTIYF,TGTGCCAGCAGCTTACGTGCAGGGTTCGGGTCTGGAAACACCATATATTTT